A single sample is the source of the 31 T cell receptor beta chains below, sequenced in a study of PD-1 blockade in mismatch repair-deficient tumors. Only in-frame clones appear in the TCRdb table, and some are missing; sequencing was by immunoSEQ multiplex PCR. The data show around 130,000 clones, roughly 86% seen once. Sequencing was performed on peripheral blood, taken approximately 72 weeks after starting pembrolizumab. These receptor sequences come from an adult with mismatch repair-deficient cancer.

This clone came up a few times. The genes are TRBV25-1 and TRBJ2-5; D gene uncertain. V lost 7 bases and J 1 base, leaving 7 bases between the germline ends. The CDR3 extends over 12 amino acids. Germline V gene data show CDR1 as MGHDK and CDR2 as SYGVNS. The CDR3 spells CASTSAQETQYF. In DNA, the CDR3 is TGTGCCAGCACCTCGGCCCAAGAGACCCAGTACTTC.

This sequence joins TRBV27 and TRBJ1-1, with D possibly matching TRBD1 (5 bases). The V and J ends lost 6 bases and 1 base respectively, with 12 bases between them. In germline, CDR1 is MNHEY, CDR2 SMNVEV (reference sequence). The CDR3 covers 14 residues. The CDR3 DNA follows: TGTGCCAGCAGCCTAGTCAGGGCGAACACTGAAGCTTTCTTT. Protein: CASSLVRANTEAFF.

This clone has just one count. The chain recombines TRBV10-2 with TRBJ2-5; TRBD2 agrees at 14 bases. From germline, CDR1 is WSHSY and CDR2 SAAADI. J was trimmed by 3 bases and V by 4 bases; bases with no gene match: 16. This CDR3 has 20 residues. CDR3 sequence (DNA): TGCGCCAGCAGTGTATGGACTAGCGGGAGGACACAACTGAGTAAAGAGACCCAGTACTTC. It specifies CASSVWTSGRTQLSKETQYF.

Comments on this clone: An end of the junction differs from the germline gene, which may be a read error. The chain recombines TRBV27 with TRBJ2-7, with 7 nucleotides matching TRBD2. This CDR3 is built from 16 residues. Germline V gene sequence: CDR1 MNHEY, CDR2 SMNVEV (reference sequence). CDR3 in DNA: TGTGCCAGCAGTCTATCGGCGGGAGTTAAATCCTACGAGCAGTACTTC. Translating it yields CASSLSAGVKSYEQYF.

This clone came up a few times. This rearrangement joins TRBV7-2 to TRBJ1-2; D gene uncertain. V lost 5 bases and J lost 4, with 14 bases in between. Germline-derived CDR1 and CDR2 are SGHTA and FQGNSA. This CDR3 region has 14 residues. CDR3 in amino acids: CASSPSLSGYGYTF. Written as DNA, the CDR3 is TGTGCCAGCAGCCCTAGCCTGTCGGGCTATGGCTACACCTTC.

The J gene is TRBJ1-1, the V gene TRBV27; D may be TRBD1 (6 bases). Trimming stripped 6 bases from V and 6 bases from J, with 23 bases between. CDR1 and CDR2 (germline): MNHEY, SMNVEV (reference sequence). The CDR3 covers 16 residues. The CDR3 protein is CASSPRGGARHAEAFF. CDR3 DNA: TGTGCCAGCAGCCCCAGGGGCGGGGCGAGGCACGCTGAAGCTTTCTTT.

The chain is built from TRBV7-9 and TRBJ1-2; D unresolved. The germline V and J ends were trimmed by 1 base and 4 bases, with 10 bases remaining between them. From germline, CDR1 is SEHNR and CDR2 FQNEAQ (reference sequence). The CDR3 is 14 amino acids. CDR3 bases: TGTGCCAGCAGCTTAGGGGTCAGAGGCTATGGCTACACCTTC. Protein sequence: CASSLGVRGYGYTF.

V usage is TRBV4-1 and J usage is TRBJ2-7; D remains unclear. Trimming shortened V by 3 bases and J by 6 bases, and 12 bases separated the two germline ends. The CDR3 is 13 residues long. Germline lookup yields CDR1 MGHRA and CDR2 YSYEKL. The CDR3 loop is CASSQVEDGEQYF. CDR3 DNA sequence: TGCGCCAGCAGCCAGGTGGAAGATGGCGAGCAGTACTTC.

This chain uses TRBV13 with TRBJ2-1; TRBD2 is a possible D gene (6 bases). This CDR3 contains 20 residues. V was trimmed by 0 bases and J by 7 bases, leaving 28 bases between them. Germline lookup yields CDR1 PRHDT and CDR2 FYEKMQ (reference sequence). CDR3 coding DNA: TGTGCCAGCAGCTTAGGTTTCGCAGGCTCCTCGGGAGAACTACGGAATGAGCAGTTCTTC. This translates into CASSLGFAGSSGELRNEQFF.

This clone has more than one count but fewer than ten. V and J are TRBV2 and TRBJ2-2; D remains ambiguous. This CDR3 comprises 13 residues. Trimming removed 2 bases from V and 3 bases from J, with 4 bases in between. From germline, CDR1 is SNHLY and CDR2 FYNNEI. The CDR3 DNA sequence: TGTGCCAGCAGTGAAAGCTACACCGGGGAGCTGTTTTTT. It encodes CASSESYTGELFF.

The chain has TRBV4-3 and TRBJ2-7; 9 bases are a match to TRBD2. The CDR3 is 15 amino acids. Germline CDR1 reads LGHNA; CDR2 reads YSLEER. The junction had 5 bases not matched to a gene; V was cut back by 4 bases and J by 1 base. CDR3: CASSLGAGGSYEQYF. CDR3 bases: TGCGCCAGCAGCCTAGGAGCGGGAGGATCCTACGAGCAGTACTTC.

The chain recombines TRBV5-4 with TRBJ1-1; D remains unclear. V gave up 4 bases and J gave up 7 bases, with 11 bases separating them. Germline loops: CDR1 SGHNT, CDR2 YYREEE (reference sequence). CDR3 length: 12 amino acids. CDR3 loop: CASSPLGREAFF. CDR3 sequence (DNA): TGTGCCAGCAGCCCTTTGGGCCGTGAAGCTTTCTTT. The full variable domain, its missing parts supplied by reference TRBV5-4 and TRBJ1-1, is ETGVTQSPTHLIKTRGQQVTLRCSSQSGHNTVSWYQQALGQGPQFIFQYYREEENGRGNFPPRFSGLQFPNYSSELNVNALELDDSALYLCASSPLGREAFFGQGTRLTVV.

V usage is TRBV5-6 and J usage is TRBJ2-6; no definite D call. CDR1 and CDR2 from the germline V gene are SGHDT and YYEEEE. The CDR3 loop spans 13 amino acids. V shed 5 bases and J shed 4 bases, with 7 bases lying between them. The CDR3 bases are TGTGCCAGCAGGGTTGGCGGGGCCAACGTCCTGACTTTC. It specifies CASRVGGANVLTF.

There are a few counts of this clone. The chain is built from TRBV4-3 and TRBJ2-3, with D perhaps TRBD1 or TRBD2 (5 bases each). Germline CDR1 LGHNA, CDR2 YSLEER. The length of the CDR3 is 17 residues. Trimming removed 0 bases from V and 3 bases from J, with 16 bases in between. The CDR3 bases are TGCGCCAGCAGCCAAGACGTCCCTGGGACGACTACAGATACGCAGTATTTT. It specifies CASSQDVPGTTTDTQYF.

The V and J genes are TRBV2 and TRBJ2-1, with 10 bases identical to TRBD2. From germline, CDR1 is SNHLY and CDR2 FYNNEI. Trimming cost V 6 bases and J 5 bases; bases outside gene matches: 7. CDR3 length: 15 amino acids. The DNA for the CDR3 is TGTGCCAGCAGGTCACTAGCGGGGCTTAACAATGAGCAGTTCTTC. Its translation: CASRSLAGLNNEQFF.

The chain couples TRBV18 to TRBJ2-4; D is perhaps TRBD2 (6 bases). Germline V gives CDR1 KGHSH, CDR2 LQKENI. Trimming removed 6 bases at V and 4 bases at J, with 13 bases between. The CDR3 consists of 14 residues. For the CDR3, the DNA is TGTGCCAGCTCTTCGGGACTTCAAAAAAACATTCAGTACTTC. Its protein is CASSSGLQKNIQYF.

This chain links TRBV13 with TRBJ1-3; D perhaps matches TRBD1 (5 bases). V lost 3 bases and J 3 bases, leaving 9 bases between the germline ends. The CDR3 has 14 amino acids. From germline, CDR1 is PRHDT and CDR2 FYEKMQ (reference sequence). The CDR3 reads CASSFGRDGNTIYF. The CDR3 DNA is TGTGCCAGCAGCTTTGGCAGGGATGGAAACACCATATATTTT.

V is TRBV6-5 and J is TRBJ1-2; TRBD1 aligns across 8 bases. CDR3 length equals 16 residues. CDR1 is MNHEY, CDR2 SVGAGI, per germline. Trimming took 2 bases from V and 5 from J; bases not matched to a gene: 10. The CDR3 nucleotides read TGTGCCAGCAGTTACGCATACAGCCAGGGGGCGTATGGCTACACCTTC. This codes for CASSYAYSQGAYGYTF.

The V call is TRBV4-2, the J call TRBJ1-4; a weak D match, TRBD1 (6 bases). The CDR3 length is 17 residues. Between the trimmed V and J ends, which lost 4 bases and 0 bases, there was a span of 15 bases. Per germline, CDR1 LGHNA and CDR2 YNFKEQ. CDR3: CASSPLPRGATNEKLFF. The CDR3, as DNA: TGTGCCAGCAGCCCTCTTCCCAGGGGAGCAACTAATGAAAAACTGTTTTTT.

V usage is TRBV4-3 and J usage is TRBJ2-1; 7 bases map to TRBD2. Germline CDR1 and CDR2: LGHNA and YSLEER. J was trimmed by 10 bases and V by 0 bases; bases with no gene match: 15. The CDR3 has 17 amino acids. The CDR3 DNA is TGCGCCAGCAGCCAAGATTTAGCGGGCCTTCAAACGTGGGAGCAGTTCTTC. Amino acid sequence: CASSQDLAGLQTWEQFF.

The genes are TRBV11-2 and TRBJ2-5; a possible D gene is TRBD1 (5 bases). Germline-derived CDR1 and CDR2 are SGHAT and FQNNGV. V was shortened by 1 base and J by 1 base, with 7 bases between the two germline ends. The CDR3 totals 14 residues. This chain's CDR3 is CASSLGQSQETQYF. CDR3 DNA sequence: TGTGCCAGCAGCTTAGGACAGAGCCAAGAGACCCAGTACTTC.

J is TRBJ2-5 and V is TRBV6-5; 7 bases line up with TRBD2. V was clipped by 6 bases and J by 2 bases; unmatched bases: 6. The V gene's germline CDR1 is MNHEY and CDR2 SVGAGI. The CDR3 sequence is 14 residues long. The CDR3 spells CASRSRLAQETQYF. CDR3 sequence (DNA): TGTGCCAGCAGGTCAAGACTAGCTCAAGAGACCCAGTACTTC.

This clone was detected only a few times. J is TRBJ2-7 and V is TRBV2, with D perhaps matching TRBD1 (5 bases). This CDR3 has 12 amino acids. Germline lookup yields CDR1 SNHLY and CDR2 FYNNEI. The V end was cut by 7 bases, the J end by 1 base, with 8 bases between. CDR3 region: CASIRTSYEQYF. The CDR3 bases are TGTGCCAGCATACGGACATCCTACGAGCAGTACTTC.

This rearrangement joins TRBV9 to TRBJ2-5; 9 bases agree with TRBD1. With V trimmed by 3 bases and J by 4 bases, 10 bases remained unmatched. Germline V CDR1 and CDR2: SGDLS, YYNGEE. The CDR3 totals 16 residues. Here the CDR3 reads CASSAGTGSALETQYF. In nucleotides, the CDR3 is TGTGCCAGCAGCGCGGGGACAGGGTCGGCGTTAGAGACCCAGTACTTC. Drawing the rest from reference TRBV9 and TRBJ2-5, the complete variable domain is DSGVTQTPKHLITATGQRVTLRCSPRSGDLSVYWYQQSLDQGLQFLIQYYNGEERAKGNILERFSAQQFPDLHSELNLSSLELGDSALYFCASSAGTGSALETQYFGPGTRLLVL.

V gene TRBV7-9 combines with J gene TRBJ2-3; D unclear. Germline V CDR1 and CDR2: SEHNR, FQNEAQ (reference sequence). The CDR3 is 12 residues long. The V end was cut by 6 bases, the J end by 2 bases, with 6 bases between. The CDR3 region is CASSQYTDTQYF. The CDR3 nucleotides are TGTGCCAGCAGTCAATACACAGATACGCAGTATTTT.

The chain employs TRBV18 and TRBJ2-1; D not certain. CDR1 is KGHSH, CDR2 LQKENI, per germline. CDR3 length equals 13 residues. Trimming took off 2 bases at V and 4 bases at J, with 6 bases between the two ends. CDR3 residues: CASSPASYNEQFF. CDR3 nucleotides: TGTGCCAGCTCACCAGCCAGTTACAATGAGCAGTTCTTC. The whole variable domain, filled in from reference TRBV18 and TRBJ2-1, reads NAGVMQNPRHLVRRRGQEARLRCSPMKGHSHVYWYRQLPEEGLKFMVYLQKENIIDESGMPKERFSAEFPKEGPSILRIQQVVRGDSAAYFCASSPASYNEQFFGPGTRLTVL.

The chain has TRBV28 and TRBJ2-7; the D gene could be TRBD1 or TRBD2 (7 bases each). This CDR3 region has 14 residues. Deletions cut 3 bases from V and 2 bases from J, with 11 bases between. Germline CDR1 and CDR2: MDHEN and SYDVKM. The CDR3 loop is CASSFPGGAYEQYF. Here the CDR3 DNA reads TGTGCCAGCAGTTTCCCAGGGGGGGCCTACGAGCAGTACTTC.

The table lists this clone with a few counts. This chain connects TRBV19 to TRBJ2-2, with D possibly matching TRBD2 (6 bases). Germline V gene lookup returns CDR1 LNHDA and CDR2 SQIVND (reference sequence). V lost 7 bases and J lost 6, with 15 bases in between. This CDR3 contains 14 residues. The CDR3 coding sequence is TGTGCCAGTATCGGGACTGATCGAGCCGGGGAGCTGTTTTTT. It codes for CASIGTDRAGELFF. Complete variable domain (other parts from reference TRBV19 and TRBJ2-2): DGGITQSPKYLFRKEGQNVTLSCEQNLNHDAMYWYRQDPGQGLRLIYYSQIVNDFQKGDIAEGYSVSREKKESFPLTVTSAQKNPTAFYLCASIGTDRAGELFFGEGSRLTVL.

The gene calls are TRBV29-1 and TRBJ2-1; 10 bases are a match to TRBD2. V shed 2 bases and J 9 bases; nucleotides not matched to a gene: 4. The germline gives CDR1 SQVTM, CDR2 ANQGSEA. This CDR3 has 13 amino acids. In DNA form, the CDR3 reads TGCAGCGTTGAACTAGCGGGAGAAGGTGAGCAGTTCTTC. It encodes CSVELAGEGEQFF.

The V call is TRBV4-2, the J call TRBJ2-7; 8 nucleotides line up with TRBD2. Germline lookup yields CDR1 LGHNA and CDR2 YNFKEQ. The CDR3 is 15 residues long. V dropped 2 bases and J dropped 0; count of bases not matched to a gene: 3. CDR3 sequence: CASSQSGTSSYEQYF. CDR3 coding DNA: TGTGCCAGCAGCCAATCCGGGACTAGCTCCTACGAGCAGTACTTC.

V gene TRBV25-1 combines with J gene TRBJ2-3; a possible D gene is TRBD1 (5 bases). The CDR3 has 15 residues. V was cut by 3 bases and J by 2 bases, with 12 bases left in between. Germline V gene lookup returns CDR1 MGHDK and CDR2 SYGVNS. Here the CDR3 DNA reads TGTGCCAGCAGTGACGTGGGCAGGGTCACAGATACGCAGTATTTT. Its protein product is CASSDVGRVTDTQYF.